These 26 T cell receptor beta chains were sequenced from one sample in a study of T cell repertoires in cytomegalovirus infection. TCRdb reanalysed the reads using MiXCR and keeps one entry per CDR3 protein. The sample carries about 490,000 distinct CDR3 sequences, about 15% recorded once. The sequenced material came from CD8+ T cells from PBMCs. Receptor source: a human donor in good health (CMV status not recorded). Some clones in this sample may be carry-over from other donors' samples.

This chain connects TRBV5-1 to TRBJ1-1; tentative D call: TRBD1 (6 bases). This CDR3 is 15 amino acids long. The V end lost 4 bases, the J end lost 4 bases, and 17 bases lay between the germline ends. Per germline, CDR1 SGHRS and CDR2 YFSETQ. The CDR3 loop reads CASSPFWGRGTEAFF. The CDR3 bases are TGCGCCAGCAGCCCGTTCTGGGGGCGCGGCACTGAAGCTTTCTTT. The variable domain in full, with the rest retrieved from reference TRBV5-1 and TRBJ1-1, is KAGVTQTPRYLIKTRGQQVTLSCSPISGHRSVSWYQQTPGQGLQFLFEYFSETQRNKGNFPGRFSGRQFSNSRSEMNVSTLELGDSALYLCASSPFWGRGTEAFFGQGTRLTVV.

This clonotype has just a few counts. The chain has TRBV5-1 and TRBJ1-1; TRBD1 aligns across 7 bases. Germline V gives CDR1 SGHRS, CDR2 YFSETQ. Trimming took 5 bases from V and 8 from J; bases not matched to a gene: 9. The CDR3 extends over 13 amino acids. The CDR3 DNA is TGCGCCAGCAGTCATGGGACAGATATAGAAGCTTTCTTT. Its protein is CASSHGTDIEAFF.

This clonotype came up many times. The CDR3 protein is CASSLNRYSNQPQHF. The CDR3 DNA reads TGTGCCAGCAGTTTAAACAGATATAGCAATCAGCCCCAGCATTTT. V gene TRBV28 combines with J gene TRBJ1-5; the D is unclear. Per germline, CDR1 MDHEN and CDR2 SYDVKM. V was trimmed by 2 bases and J by 0 bases, leaving 8 bases between them. The CDR3 contains 15 residues.

The rearrangement uses TRBV5-4 and TRBJ1-1; 7 bases match TRBD1. Germline V gene sequence: CDR1 SGHNT, CDR2 YYREEE (reference sequence). V shed 4 bases and J 3 bases; nucleotides not matched to a gene: 9. The CDR3 is made up of 15 amino acids. The CDR3 DNA reads TGTGCCAGCAGCCAAGACAGGGAATGGCACACTGAAGCTTTCTTT. Translating it yields CASSQDREWHTEAFF.

In this sample, this clonotype turned up a few times. The J gene is TRBJ1-6, the V gene TRBV28; 7 positions agree with TRBD1. The CDR3 spans 14 residues. V lost 4 bases and J lost 8; bases outside the gene matches: 5. Germline-derived CDR1 and CDR2 are MDHEN and SYDVKM. The CDR3: CASSSTTGDSPLHF. CDR3 DNA sequence: TGTGCCAGCAGTTCTACCACAGGGGATTCACCCCTCCACTTT.

The genes are TRBV7-4 and TRBJ1-5; D is ambiguous. The CDR3 has 13 amino acids. V was trimmed by 7 bases and J by 4 bases, leaving 11 bases between them. Germline CDR1 and CDR2: SGHVT and SQSDAQ. CDR3 DNA sequence: TGTGCCAGCAACTCAGGAGGAAATCAGCCCCAGCATTTT. Its protein product is CASNSGGNQPQHF.

The chain recombines TRBV29-1 with TRBJ2-7; D is ambiguous. This CDR3 region has 12 residues. V shed 3 bases and J shed 1 base, with 7 bases lying between them. Looked up from germline, CDR1 is SQVTM and CDR2 is ANQGSEA. The CDR3 loop reads CSVEGDSYEQYF. The CDR3 nucleotides are TGCAGCGTTGAGGGCGATTCCTACGAGCAGTACTTC.

The chain combines TRBV7-3 with TRBJ2-3, with 13 bases lining up with TRBD2. The CDR3 sequence is 16 residues long. Germline V lookup: CDR1 SGHTA, CDR2 FQGTGA. V was pared by 5 bases and J by 2 bases, with 4 bases of the junction left unmatched. The CDR3, as DNA: TGTGCCAGCAGCCGAGGGACTAGCGGGGCCACAGATACGCAGTATTTT. It yields the protein CASSRGTSGATDTQYF.

This clonotype was observed a handful of times. The chain carries TRBV27 and TRBJ1-1, with D perhaps TRBD1 (5 bases). The CDR3 extends over 14 amino acids. Trimming stripped 5 bases from V and 3 bases from J, with 13 bases between. The germline V gene has CDR1 MNHEY and CDR2 SMNVEV (reference sequence). CDR3: CASSPRQIYTEAFF. The CDR3 DNA sequence: TGTGCCAGCAGTCCCCGACAGATATACACTGAAGCTTTCTTT.

This clonotype was counted many times. The genes are TRBV7-3 and TRBJ1-2; D is possibly TRBD1 (6 bases). The CDR3 spans 17 residues. V lost 1 base and J lost 4, with 19 bases in between. The V gene's germline CDR1 is SGHTA and CDR2 FQGTGA. The CDR3 coding sequence is TGTGCCAGCAGCTTAAGCCCCACCGACGGCAGGGGCTATGGCTACACCTTC. Its translation is CASSLSPTDGRGYGYTF.

Concerning this clonotype: A read error is possible here, since a much larger clone lies one base away. The CDR3 sequence: CASSLGAIRGDEQLF. CDR3 coding DNA: TGTGCCAGCAGCTTAGGAGCGATAAGGGGGGATGAGCAGTTGTTC. The V and J genes are TRBV7-4 and TRBJ2-1; D tentatively fits TRBD1 or TRBD2 (6 bases each). The germline V gene has CDR1 SGHVT and CDR2 SQSDAQ. The CDR3 runs 15 residues.

Many counts were recorded for this clonotype. The genes are TRBV24-1 and TRBJ1-1, with 7 bases matching TRBD1. The germline V gene has CDR1 KGHDR and CDR2 SFDVKD. Trimming cost V 6 bases and J 4 bases; bases outside gene matches: 1. The CDR3 loop spans 12 amino acids. Here the CDR3 DNA reads TGTGCCACCAGTTCAGGGGGCACTGAAGCTTTCTTT. As protein: CATSSGGTEAFF.

The V and J genes are TRBV24-1 and TRBJ2-1, with D uncertain. The V and J ends lost 4 bases and 5 bases respectively, with 5 bases between them. Germline V gene data show CDR1 as KGHDR and CDR2 as SFDVKD. This CDR3 is built from 12 residues. CDR3 in DNA: TGTGCCACCAGTGACTACGACAATGAGCAGTTCTTC. This sequence encodes CATSDYDNEQFF.

This clonotype has more than one count but fewer than ten. This chain joins TRBV5-6 and TRBJ2-3, with a possible D match to TRBD2 (6 bases). The CDR3 covers 13 residues. The V gene's germline CDR1 is SGHDT and CDR2 YYEEEE. Trimming pared 4 bases from V and 8 bases from J, leaving 14 bases between. Here the CDR3 reads CASSPGTPGTQYF. The CDR3 DNA reads as TGTGCCAGCAGCCCCGGGACTCCGGGTACGCAGTATTTT.

This clonotype was picked up many times. This rearrangement joins TRBV7-2 to TRBJ2-3; 11 bases map to TRBD2. After removal of 5 bases from V and 5 bases from J, the junction contained 9 bases not matched to a gene. The germline V gene encodes CDR1 SGHTA and CDR2 FQGNSA. The CDR3 is made up of 16 amino acids. Written as DNA, the CDR3 is TGTGCCAGCAGCCTCTTTAGCGGGGGGGCGGGAGATACGCAGTATTTT. Its translation is CASSLFSGGAGDTQYF.

This clonotype came up many times. V gene TRBV7-8 combines with J gene TRBJ1-2; D remains ambiguous. Germline V lookup: CDR1 SGHVS, CDR2 FQNEAQ. Trimming left V 0 bases short and J 4 bases short, with 15 bases between. The CDR3 has 16 residues. This chain's CDR3 is CASSLAKGLSPYGYTF. For the CDR3, the DNA is TGTGCCAGCAGCTTAGCAAAAGGCTTAAGTCCCTATGGCTACACCTTC.

This clonotype was picked up many times. The chain is built from TRBV6-1 and TRBJ1-1; 7 nucleotides agree with TRBD1. Looked up from germline, CDR1 is MNHNS and CDR2 is SASEGT. The CDR3 is made up of 15 amino acids. J gave up 4 bases and V 5 bases, and 10 bases lay outside the gene matches. CDR3 sequence: CASSSPTGRGTEAFF. CDR3 DNA sequence: TGTGCCAGCAGTTCTCCGACAGGGAGAGGCACTGAAGCTTTCTTT.

The gene calls are TRBV3-1 and TRBJ2-7; TRBD1 is a possible D gene (5 bases). Deletions cut 6 bases from V and 6 bases from J, with 12 bases between. Per the germline V gene, CDR1 is LGHDT and CDR2 is YNNKEL (reference sequence). CDR3 size: 12 residues. CDR3 sequence reads: CASSPRTLEQYF. DNA for the CDR3: TGTGCCAGCAGTCCCCGGACACTCGAGCAGTACTTC.

This clonotype showed up many times. The rearrangement uses TRBV4-1 and TRBJ2-1; tentatively, D is TRBD2 (6 bases). Germline V gives CDR1 MGHRA, CDR2 YSYEKL. The ends were cut back, 0 bases at V and 6 bases at J, with 30 bases in the middle. The length of the CDR3 is 21 residues. This CDR3 reads CASSQDSNGAGGYYTSNEQFF. The CDR3 coding sequence is TGCGCCAGCAGCCAAGACTCGAACGGAGCGGGTGGGTACTACACATCCAATGAGCAGTTCTTC.

This clonotype was seen ten or more times. The chain combines TRBV6-1 with TRBJ1-3; no clear D gene. The CDR3 is 16 residues long. V dropped 2 bases and J dropped 0 bases, with 11 bases sitting between them. The germline CDR1 and CDR2 sequences are MNHNS and SASEGT. CDR3 bases: TGTGCCAGCAGTGAACTTGGAGAAGGCTCTGGAAACACCATATATTTT. This translates into CASSELGEGSGNTIYF.

This clonotype was picked up many times. The rearrangement links TRBV6-5 to TRBJ1-2, with D possibly matching TRBD1 (6 bases). Germline V gene data show CDR1 as MNHEY and CDR2 as SVGAGI. The CDR3 has 13 residues. V lost 4 bases and J lost 6, with 12 bases in between. This CDR3 reads CASSLQGNDGYTF. The CDR3 DNA sequence: TGTGCCAGCAGTTTACAGGGTAATGATGGCTACACCTTC.

This clonotype was detected ten times or more. This chain links TRBV7-3 with TRBJ2-1; 10 bases are shared with TRBD2. Trimming cost V 6 bases and J 3 bases; bases outside gene matches: 5. The CDR3 covers 15 residues. CDR1 and CDR2 (germline): SGHTA, FQGTGA. The chain's CDR3 is CASSTGLAVYNEQFF. The CDR3 DNA is TGTGCCAGCAGTACAGGACTAGCGGTCTACAATGAGCAGTTCTTC.

This rearrangement joins TRBV27 to TRBJ1-2; tentatively, D is TRBD1 (5 bases). Germline V gene data show CDR1 as MNHEY and CDR2 as SMNVEV (reference sequence). Trimming stripped 1 base from V and 10 bases from J, with 22 bases between. This CDR3 spans 16 amino acids. CDR3 nucleotide sequence: TGTGCCAGCAGTTTATTCCCCGGAGAAGGGCGGGACCTCTACACCTTC. Its protein is CASSLFPGEGRDLYTF.

This clonotype was seen a handful of times. The chain links TRBV5-1 to TRBJ1-2, with D maybe TRBD1 (6 bases). There are 14 residues in the CDR3. The V end was cut by 0 bases, the J end by 0 bases, with 6 bases between. Germline V gives CDR1 SGHRS, CDR2 YFSETQ. This CDR3 reads CASSLEGANYGYTF. The DNA of the CDR3 is TGCGCCAGCAGCTTGGAGGGGGCTAACTATGGCTACACCTTC.

This clonotype was found many times. This chain links TRBV7-9 with TRBJ2-7; TRBD1 might be the D (5 bases). The CDR3 spans 13 residues. Trimming took off 5 bases at V and 0 bases at J, with 8 bases between the two ends. Germline V gene data show CDR1 as SEHNR and CDR2 as FQNEAQ (reference sequence). In nucleotides, the CDR3 is TGTGCCAGCAGCGCGGACAACTCCTACGAGCAGTACTTC. This gives the protein CASSADNSYEQYF.

The chain employs TRBV5-6 and TRBJ1-2; D unresolved. CDR1 and CDR2 (germline): SGHDT, YYEEEE. The CDR3 spans 11 residues. The V end was cut by 3 bases, the J end by 6 bases, with 6 bases between. CDR3 protein: CASSSRNGYTF. For the CDR3, the DNA is TGTGCCAGCAGCTCCAGAAATGGCTACACCTTC.